This is a list of T cell receptor beta chains from one sample in a study of T cell responses to AZD1222 COVID-19 vaccine. Produced via immunoSEQ multiplex PCR; TCRdb's table is partial and in-frame only. Of approximately 69,000 clones listed, around four fifths were seen once; the top ten hold 20% to 25%. The source material was peripheral blood, sampled 28 days after the second AZD1222 dose. The receptors were sampled from an adult who received the AZD1222 COVID-19 vaccine. CDR3s include the opening cysteine and the closing phenylalanine or tryptophan. Fields, in order: CDR3 DNA, CDR3 protein, J gene, V gene, clone size, D gene. The D gene is left open where the match is weak. Size is omitted from some rows. Given values are once, few, many or a class for expanded clones.

TGTGCCATCACTGGGACCTTAAACAATGAGCAGTTCTTC CAITGTLNNEQFF TRBJ2-1 TRBV10-3 once .
TGTGCCAGCAGTTCCATCCGAATCTATGGCTACACCTTC CASSSIRIYGYTF TRBJ1-2 TRBV6-5 . .
TGTGCCAGCTCACCACGGACAGGGCAGGACATTCAGTACTTC CASSPRTGQDIQYF TRBJ2-4 TRBV18 . TRBD1
TGCGCCAGCAGCTTGGAGCCCCTCCCCAATGAGCAGTTCTTC CASSLEPLPNEQFF TRBJ2-1 TRBV5-1 once .
TGTGCCACAGCAAACTATGGCTACACCTTC CATANYGYTF TRBJ1-2 TRBV19 . .
TGTGCTACCCTACAGGAAGCCTACACCGGGGAGCTGTTTTTT CATLQEAYTGELFF TRBJ2-2 TRBV12-5 . .
TGTGCCAGCAGCGTGCTAGCGGGAACCGGGGAGCTGTTTTTT CASSVLAGTGELFF TRBJ2-2 TRBV9 few TRBD2
TGTGCCAGCAGTACTGGGACAGCGAACACCGGGGAGCTGTTTTTT CASSTGTANTGELFF TRBJ2-2 TRBV6-5 . TRBD1
TGTGCCTGGTCTTTCGGGAGTGTGAATGAGCAGTTCTTC CAWSFGSVNEQFF TRBJ2-1 TRBV30 . .
TGTGCCAGTAGTGTCGAGACTGGCCGACGACAGCCCCAGCATTTT CASSVETGRRQPQHF TRBJ1-5 TRBV19 . .